This TCR beta chain was sequenced during a study of OX40 agonist ivuxolimab in advanced cancers. Anyone with autoimmune disease history or systemic immunosuppression was excluded. The CDR3 has 15 amino acids. V was trimmed by 0 bases and J by 2 bases, leaving 10 bases between them. CDR1 is MNHEY, CDR2 SVGAGI, per germline. On this clone itself: The target antigen is unknown.

Assay: immunoSEQ multiplex PCR; the TCRdb copy retains only in-frame clones and omits some. The table shows about 61,000 clones, with approximately 92% occurring only once. Study conclusions and caveats: More expanded clones were found, on average, in CD8+ than in CD4+ T cells.

This chain joins TRBV6-5 and TRBJ1-1; D remains unclear. The TCR sequence derives from an adult with an advanced solid tumor such as melanoma, head and neck, liver or kidney cancer. The sample in question was CD4+ or CD8+ T cells sorted from blood, obtained in a trial of the OX40 agonist ivuxolimab. The CDR3 DNA reads TGTGCCAGCAGTTACTCTAATCTAGGTAACACTGAAGCTTTCTTT. Its translation is CASSYSNLGNTEAFF.